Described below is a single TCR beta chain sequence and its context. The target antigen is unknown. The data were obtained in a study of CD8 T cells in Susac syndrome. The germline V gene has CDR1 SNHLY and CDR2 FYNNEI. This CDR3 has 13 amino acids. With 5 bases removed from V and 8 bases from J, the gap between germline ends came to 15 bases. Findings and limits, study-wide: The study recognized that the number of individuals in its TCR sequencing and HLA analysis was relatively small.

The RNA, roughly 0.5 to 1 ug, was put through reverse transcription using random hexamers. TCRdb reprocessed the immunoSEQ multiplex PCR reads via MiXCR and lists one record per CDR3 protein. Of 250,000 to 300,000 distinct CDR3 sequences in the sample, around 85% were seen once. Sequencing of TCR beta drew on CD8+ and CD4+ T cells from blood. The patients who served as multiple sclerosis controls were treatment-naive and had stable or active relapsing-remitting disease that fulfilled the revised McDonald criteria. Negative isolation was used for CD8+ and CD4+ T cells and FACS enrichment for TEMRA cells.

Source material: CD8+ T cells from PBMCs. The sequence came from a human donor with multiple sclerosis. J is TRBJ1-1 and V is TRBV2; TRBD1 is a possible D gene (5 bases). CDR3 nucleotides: TGTGCCAGCAGTCTGGGGGGGGATCTCGAAGCTTTCTTT. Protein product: CASSLGGDLEAFF.